This TCR beta chain was retrieved from a study of shared clonotypes between healthy human individuals. General study findings and limits: Compared with memory subsets, naive subsets generally had larger estimated richness.

There are 14 residues in the CDR3. Germline loops: CDR1 SGHTA, CDR2 FQGTGA. V lost 1 base and J 2 bases, leaving 8 bases between the germline ends. Per the original methods: ImmunoSEQ supplied junction-only sequences lacking quality scores, so filtering was different. Profiling relied on immunoSEQ multiplex PCR, and the TCRdb table lists in-frame clones only, not all of them. That table gives V, J and clone size, and the DNA gave D and trimming. Of 2,500,000 or so clones listed, about nine tenths were seen once; the top ten hold 0.3% to 0.45%. Notes on this clone: Its matching antigen is unknown.

Sequencing was done on a sample of naive CD4+ T cells from PBMCs. As to subset: CD45RA+ positively selected. The sequence derives from a young man in good health. Some clones in this sample may be carry-over from other donors' samples. The V call is TRBV7-3, the J call TRBJ2-5; a possible D gene is TRBD1 (5 bases). This CDR3 is CASSLSPGQETQYF. The CDR3, as DNA: TGTGCCAGCAGCTTAAGTCCAGGGCAAGAGACCCAGTACTTC.